These T cell receptor beta chains were read from a single sample in a study of blood T cell repertoires in COVID-19. Libraries were prepared by immunoSEQ multiplex PCR; TCRdb keeps only in-frame clonotypes and omits some of them. The sample has 250,000 or so clones; less than 90% are singletons. The sequenced material came from peripheral blood. Source of these receptors: a man aged 25-45 years with active or convalescent COVID-19. The CDR3 runs from the conserved cysteine through the conserved F or W. A D gene is named only where the DNA matches it firmly. Rows may omit the clone size; those that give it use once, few, many or a size class.

v_call: TRBV12-3/TRBV12-4; j_call: TRBJ1-3; clone_size: NA; d_call: NA; cdr3_nt: TGTGCCAGCAGTCCCCGTCGTGGAAACACCATATATTTT; cdr3_aa: CASSPRRGNTIYF
v_call: TRBV5-4; j_call: TRBJ1-1; clone_size: NA; d_call: NA; cdr3_nt: TGTGCCAGCAGCTTTGAAGGGAGGGACACTGAAGCTTTCTTT; cdr3_aa: CASSFEGRDTEAFF
v_call: TRBV5-4; j_call: TRBJ1-1; clone_size: NA; d_call: NA; cdr3_nt: TGTGCCAGCAGCTTAGAAAGGCGGCCTGAAGCTTTCTTT; cdr3_aa: CASSLERRPEAFF
v_call: TRBV2; j_call: TRBJ2-5; clone_size: NA; d_call: TRBD2; cdr3_nt: TGTGCCAGCAGGGCTAGCGGGGAAGAGACCCAGTACTTC; cdr3_aa: CASRASGEETQYF
v_call: TRBV5-6; j_call: TRBJ1-5; clone_size: NA; d_call: TRBD1; cdr3_nt: TGTGCCAGCAGCTCGGGACAGGGGGCGCATAGCAATCAGCCCCAGCATTTT; cdr3_aa: CASSSGQGAHSNQPQHF
v_call: TRBV15; j_call: TRBJ1-2; clone_size: NA; d_call: NA; cdr3_nt: TGTGCCACGCCAGGCCTCGGCGACTATGGCTACACCTTC; cdr3_aa: CATPGLGDYGYTF
v_call: TRBV5-4; j_call: TRBJ1-4; clone_size: NA; d_call: NA; cdr3_nt: TGTGCCAGCAGCTTGGACCCTGGCGGTGAAAAACTGTTTTTT; cdr3_aa: CASSLDPGGEKLFF
v_call: TRBV27; j_call: TRBJ2-7; clone_size: NA; d_call: NA; cdr3_nt: TGTGCCAGCAGTTACCGGGACACTTCGGACGAGCAGTACTTC; cdr3_aa: CASSYRDTSDEQYF
v_call: TRBV29-1; j_call: TRBJ1-1; clone_size: NA; d_call: TRBD1; cdr3_nt: TGCAGCGTTGGGACAGGGATGAACACTGAAGCTTTCTTT; cdr3_aa: CSVGTGMNTEAFF
v_call: TRBV19; j_call: TRBJ1-1; clone_size: once; d_call: NA; cdr3_nt: TGTGCCAGTAGTTGGAGTTACAGCGGTGAAGCTTTCTTT; cdr3_aa: CASSWSYSGEAFF
v_call: TRBV7-6; j_call: TRBJ2-5; clone_size: NA; d_call: TRBD2; cdr3_nt: TGTGCCAGCAGCTTAGTGGCAATCGGGACTAGCGGGGAAGAGACCCAGTACTTC; cdr3_aa: CASSLVAIGTSGEETQYF
v_call: TRBV9; j_call: TRBJ2-2; clone_size: NA; d_call: TRBD1; cdr3_nt: TGTGCCAGCAGCCCTCGTCCAGGGGGCAACACCGGGGAGCTGTTTTTT; cdr3_aa: CASSPRPGGNTGELFF
v_call: TRBV24-1; j_call: TRBJ2-3; clone_size: NA; d_call: TRBD1; cdr3_nt: TGTGCCACCAGTGACGCAGCAGGGGGCTACACAGATACGCAGTATTTT; cdr3_aa: CATSDAAGGYTDTQYF
v_call: TRBV6-5; j_call: TRBJ2-5; clone_size: once; d_call: NA; cdr3_nt: TGTGCCAGCAGTTATCGGGGTGGAGAGACCCAGTACTTC; cdr3_aa: CASSYRGGETQYF
v_call: TRBV2; j_call: TRBJ1-2; clone_size: NA; d_call: NA; cdr3_nt: TGTGCCAGCAGTGAATCAACGAGGACAGAGACCTATGGCTACACCTTC; cdr3_aa: CASSESTRTETYGYTF
v_call: TRBV19; j_call: TRBJ2-1; clone_size: NA; d_call: NA; cdr3_nt: TGTGCCAGTACAGCTAGCGCTATATCCTACAATGAGCAGTTCTTC; cdr3_aa: CASTASAISYNEQFF
v_call: TRBV5-1; j_call: TRBJ2-3; clone_size: NA; d_call: TRBD1; cdr3_nt: TGCGCCAGCAGCTTGGGACAGGGCGTAGCGCAGTATTTT; cdr3_aa: CASSLGQGVAQYF
v_call: TRBV7-2; j_call: TRBJ1-5; clone_size: NA; d_call: TRBD1; cdr3_nt: TGTGCCAGCAGCCCGAGGGGGCATGGCAATCAGCCCCAGCATTTT; cdr3_aa: CASSPRGHGNQPQHF
v_call: TRBV18; j_call: TRBJ1-3; clone_size: NA; d_call: TRBD1; cdr3_nt: TGTGCCAGCTCACCACCGTTCCGGACAGGGGGTTACGGAAACACCATATATTTT; cdr3_aa: CASSPPFRTGGYGNTIYF
v_call: TRBV6-1; j_call: TRBJ2-7; clone_size: NA; d_call: NA; cdr3_nt: TGTGCCAGCAGTGACGTTCGGGGGGCGAGGAACGAGCAGTACTTC; cdr3_aa: CASSDVRGARNEQYF
v_call: TRBV12-5; j_call: TRBJ2-1; clone_size: NA; d_call: TRBD1; cdr3_nt: TGTGCTAGTGGGGCGGGACAGGGAGTAGGGAATGAGCAGTTCTTC; cdr3_aa: CASGAGQGVGNEQFF
v_call: TRBV11-2; j_call: TRBJ2-7; clone_size: once; d_call: NA; cdr3_nt: TGTGCCAGCAGCTGGGTCGGGGGATCCTACGAGCAGTACTTC; cdr3_aa: CASSWVGGSYEQYF
v_call: TRBV18; j_call: TRBJ1-5; clone_size: NA; d_call: TRBD1; cdr3_nt: TGTGCCAGCTCACCTGACAGGGGCAATCAGCCCCAGCATTTT; cdr3_aa: CASSPDRGNQPQHF
v_call: TRBV6-1; j_call: TRBJ2-7; clone_size: NA; d_call: NA; cdr3_nt: TGTGCCAGCAGTGATACTCTCGAGCAGTACTTC; cdr3_aa: CASSDTLEQYF
v_call: TRBV5-4; j_call: TRBJ2-1; clone_size: NA; d_call: NA; cdr3_nt: TGTGCCTCGAAGCCCCGGGGAACAGGGAGTTTGAATGAGCAGTTCTTC; cdr3_aa: CASKPRGTGSLNEQFF
v_call: TRBV12-5; j_call: TRBJ1-2; clone_size: NA; d_call: NA; cdr3_nt: TGTGCTAGTGGTTTTACCAGGGGCTATGGCTACACCTTC; cdr3_aa: CASGFTRGYGYTF
v_call: TRBV5-4; j_call: TRBJ2-1; clone_size: NA; d_call: TRBD1; cdr3_nt: TGTGCCAGCCTAGACAGGGACCGAGATGAGCAGTTCTTC; cdr3_aa: CASLDRDRDEQFF
v_call: TRBV6-5; j_call: TRBJ2-2; clone_size: NA; d_call: NA; cdr3_nt: TGTGCCAGCAGCCCCATCCCTGGGGGGAGGGGGGAGCTGTTTTTT; cdr3_aa: CASSPIPGGRGELFF
v_call: TRBV5-4; j_call: TRBJ2-2; clone_size: few; d_call: NA; cdr3_nt: TGTGCCAGCAGCCTGGGGGGGCCCCTCACCGGGGAGCTGTTTTTT; cdr3_aa: CASSLGGPLTGELFF
v_call: TRBV7-9; j_call: TRBJ1-2; clone_size: NA; d_call: NA; cdr3_nt: TGTGCCAGCAGCTTAGGGGGCCAGGGATCGGATGGCTACACCTTC; cdr3_aa: CASSLGGQGSDGYTF
v_call: TRBV27; j_call: TRBJ1-5; clone_size: NA; d_call: NA; cdr3_nt: TGTGCCAGCAGCCCATTCCGGCAGGGCCCAATGCCCCAGCATTTT; cdr3_aa: CASSPFRQGPMPQHF
v_call: TRBV5-6; j_call: TRBJ1-2; clone_size: NA; d_call: TRBD1; cdr3_nt: TGTGCCAGCAGCTTGGTTGGGACAGGGGGCGAAGTTTTAGGCTACACCTTC; cdr3_aa: CASSLVGTGGEVLGYTF
v_call: TRBV11-2; j_call: TRBJ1-3; clone_size: NA; d_call: NA; cdr3_nt: TGTGCCAGCAGCTTCTTGAGATGGGGAAGGGGGGGAAACACCATATATTTT; cdr3_aa: CASSFLRWGRGGNTIYF
v_call: TRBV7-9; j_call: TRBJ2-5; clone_size: NA; d_call: NA; cdr3_nt: TGTGCCAGCAGCTTAAGTCGACTGGCGAAAGAGACCCAGTACTTC; cdr3_aa: CASSLSRLAKETQYF
v_call: TRBV6-1; j_call: TRBJ2-5; clone_size: NA; d_call: TRBD2; cdr3_nt: TGTGCCAGCAGTGAAGCGGGACTAGCGGGGGCAGCGTCCCAGTACTTC; cdr3_aa: CASSEAGLAGAASQYF
v_call: TRBV7-3; j_call: TRBJ2-2; clone_size: NA; d_call: NA; cdr3_nt: TGTGCCAGCAGAACCCCCCCCGGGTGGCTGTTTTTT; cdr3_aa: CASRTPPGWLFF
v_call: TRBV6-5; j_call: TRBJ2-1; clone_size: NA; d_call: NA; cdr3_nt: TGTGCCAGCGGACTGGCGGACGGGATATACAATGAGCAGTTCTTC; cdr3_aa: CASGLADGIYNEQFF
v_call: TRBV6-1; j_call: TRBJ2-7; clone_size: NA; d_call: NA; cdr3_nt: TGTGCCAGCAGTGAAATCCAGGGGAGCTACGAGCAGTACTTC; cdr3_aa: CASSEIQGSYEQYF
v_call: TRBV7-8; j_call: TRBJ1-6; clone_size: once; d_call: NA; cdr3_nt: TGTGCCAGCAGCCTCGGAGGCCTCTATAATTCACCCCTCCACTTT; cdr3_aa: CASSLGGLYNSPLHF
v_call: TRBV19; j_call: TRBJ1-4; clone_size: NA; d_call: NA; cdr3_nt: TGTGCCAGTAGTCCCCCGGGGGGTGTTTATGAAAAACTGTTTTTT; cdr3_aa: CASSPPGGVYEKLFF
v_call: TRBV11-2; j_call: TRBJ2-7; clone_size: NA; d_call: TRBD1; cdr3_nt: TGTGCCAGCAGCCGCGAGACAGGGGGGACTTACGAGCAGTACTTC; cdr3_aa: CASSRETGGTYEQYF
v_call: TRBV7-3; j_call: TRBJ2-3; clone_size: NA; d_call: TRBD2; cdr3_nt: TGTGCCAGCAGCGTCCAATCCTCTGGGGGAGCGGGGGGATTGTGGGAGACAGATACGCAGTATTTT; cdr3_aa: CASSVQSSGGAGGLWETDTQYF
v_call: TRBV10-2; j_call: TRBJ2-7; clone_size: NA; d_call: TRBD1; cdr3_nt: TGCGCCAGTGGGACAGGGGGCAACGAGCAGTACTTC; cdr3_aa: CASGTGGNEQYF
v_call: TRBV6-5; j_call: TRBJ1-1; clone_size: NA; d_call: TRBD1; cdr3_nt: TGTGCCAGCGGCCAGGGGGCGCGGGGCACTGAAGCTTTCTTT; cdr3_aa: CASGQGARGTEAFF
v_call: TRBV4-2; j_call: TRBJ1-5; clone_size: NA; d_call: NA; cdr3_nt: TGTGCCAGCAGCCGAACCTACAGGGATAGCAATCAGCCCCAGCATTTT; cdr3_aa: CASSRTYRDSNQPQHF
v_call: TRBV6-5; j_call: TRBJ2-1; clone_size: NA; d_call: NA; cdr3_nt: TGTGCCAGCAGTAATATCCCCCCGGAGCAGTTCTTC; cdr3_aa: CASSNIPPEQFF
v_call: TRBV6-5; j_call: TRBJ1-1; clone_size: NA; d_call: TRBD1; cdr3_nt: TGTGCCAGCAGTTACTCGACAGGGGCTTTGGTAGCTTTCTTT; cdr3_aa: CASSYSTGALVAFF
v_call: TRBV10-1; j_call: TRBJ2-1; clone_size: once; d_call: NA; cdr3_nt: TGCGCCAGCAGTGAAGGACTTACCGGTGAGCAGTTCTTC; cdr3_aa: CASSEGLTGEQFF
v_call: TRBV2; j_call: TRBJ1-1; clone_size: NA; d_call: TRBD1; cdr3_nt: TGTGCCAGCAGTCCCCGGACAGGGGACACTGAAGCTTTCTTT; cdr3_aa: CASSPRTGDTEAFF
v_call: TRBV12-3/TRBV12-4; j_call: TRBJ2-7; clone_size: NA; d_call: NA; cdr3_nt: TGTGCCAGCAGCCGCCTTGAGGGCTACGAGCAGTACTTC; cdr3_aa: CASSRLEGYEQYF